A single T cell receptor beta chain is shown here with its context. Its antigen is not identified. This entry belongs to a study of OX40 agonist ivuxolimab in advanced cancers. Study context: Head and neck, renal cell, melanoma or hepatocellular carcinoma were the cancers that dose-escalation patients had. Notes on the study in general: Clonal expansion among partial responders at 0.1-3.0 mg/kg ranked near the lowest. Circulating CD4+ and CD8+ T cells showed clonal expansion by week 6 at 0.1 to 3.0 mg/kg. Averaged across samples, CD8+ T cells carried more expanded clones than CD4+ did.

Germline assignment: CDR1 LGHNA and CDR2 YSLEER. The CDR3 consists of 16 residues. The V end lost 0 bases, the J end lost 3 bases, and 14 bases lay between the germline ends. Measured with immunoSEQ multiplex PCR; TCRdb has only the in-frame clones, and not every one. The data show roughly 80,000 clones, 65% to 90% seen once. The rearrangement links TRBV4-3 to TRBJ1-1, with D unclear. This receptor was taken from an adult with an advanced solid tumor such as melanoma, head and neck, liver or kidney cancer. Source: CD4+ or CD8+ T cells sorted from blood, taken in a trial of the OX40 agonist ivuxolimab. For the CDR3, the DNA is TGCGCCAGCAGCCAAGATCACTGGGGAGCGGACACTGAAGCTTTCTTT. This encodes CASSQDHWGADTEAFF.